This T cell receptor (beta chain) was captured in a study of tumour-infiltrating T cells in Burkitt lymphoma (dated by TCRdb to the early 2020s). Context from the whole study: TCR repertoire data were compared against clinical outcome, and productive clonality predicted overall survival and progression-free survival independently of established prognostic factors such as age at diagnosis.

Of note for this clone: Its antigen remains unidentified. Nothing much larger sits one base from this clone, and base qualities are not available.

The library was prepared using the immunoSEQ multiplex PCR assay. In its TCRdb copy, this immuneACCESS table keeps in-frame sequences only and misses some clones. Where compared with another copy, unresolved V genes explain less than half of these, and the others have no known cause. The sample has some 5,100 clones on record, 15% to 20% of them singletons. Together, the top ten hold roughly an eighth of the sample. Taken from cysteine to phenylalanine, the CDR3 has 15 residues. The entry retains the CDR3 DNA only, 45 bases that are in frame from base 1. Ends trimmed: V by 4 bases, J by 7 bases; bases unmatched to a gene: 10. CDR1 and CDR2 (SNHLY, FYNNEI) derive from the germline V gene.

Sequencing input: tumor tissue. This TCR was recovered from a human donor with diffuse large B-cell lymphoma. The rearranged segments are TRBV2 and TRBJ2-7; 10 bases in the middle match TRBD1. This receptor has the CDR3 CASSGQGARRREQYF. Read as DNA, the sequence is TGTGCCAGCAGTGGACAGGGGGCGAGGCGTAGGGAGCAGTACTTC.